The source of this T cell receptor (beta chain) is a study of control samples from healthy donors and cancer patients. Measured with immunoSEQ multiplex PCR; TCRdb has only the in-frame clones, and not every one. The sample has under 80,000 clones; about 94% are singletons. Trimming shortened V by 5 bases and J by 1 base, and 15 bases separated the two germline ends. CDR1 and CDR2 (germline): PRHDT, FYEKMQ (reference sequence). There are 16 residues in the CDR3. Input material: blood. The sequence was obtained from a woman aged 30 to 39 in good health. The chain joins TRBV13 to TRBJ1-5; weak D call: TRBD1 (6 bases). This CDR3 is CASSIRGRGSNQPQHF. Written as DNA, the CDR3 is TGTGCCAGCAGCATCAGGGGACGAGGGAGCAATCAGCCCCAGCATTTT. Looking up the rest from reference TRBV13 and TRBJ1-5 gives the full variable domain: AAGVIQSPRHLIKEKRETATLKCYPIPRHDTVYWYQQGPGQDPQFLISFYEKMQSDKGSIPDRFSAQQFSDYHSELNMSSLELGDSALYFCASSIRGRGSNQPQHFGDGTRLSIL.